The 30 T cell receptor beta chains given below trace back to one sample, sequenced in a study of T cell responses to AZD1222 COVID-19 vaccine. Sequencing used immunoSEQ multiplex PCR; TCRdb keeps in-frame clones, though not all of them. The sample has roughly 140,000 clones, approximately 90% seen once. The sample here was peripheral blood, taken after recovery from COVID-19. The receptors were gathered from an adult who had recovered from COVID-19.

This rearrangement joins TRBV29-1 to TRBJ1-2, with 7 bases fitting TRBD1. The CDR3 is 15 amino acids. Germline assignment: CDR1 SQVTM and CDR2 ANQGSEA. Unmatched junction bases numbered 15, after V lost 6 bases and J lost 5 bases. The CDR3 loop reads CSVIVEGTANYGYTF. The CDR3 nucleotides read TGCAGCGTCATTGTAGAAGGGACAGCGAATTATGGCTACACCTTC.

This chain connects TRBV15 to TRBJ2-5, with TRBD1 matching 7 bases. Germline CDR1 reads LNHNV; CDR2 reads YYDKDF (reference sequence). Losses at the gene ends were 2 bases for V and 3 bases for J; bases not matched to a gene: 9. This CDR3 has 16 residues. CDR3 residues: CATSRLGRQGEETQYF. Here the CDR3 DNA reads TGTGCCACCAGCAGACTCGGTCGACAGGGCGAAGAGACCCAGTACTTC.

The genes are TRBV9 and TRBJ2-3; no clear D. This CDR3 contains 13 residues. Trimming left V 4 bases short and J 6 bases short, with 12 bases between. Germline V gene lookup returns CDR1 SGDLS and CDR2 YYNGEE. CDR3 nucleotides: TGTGCCAGCAGCTACGTAGGTGAGGATACGCAGTATTTT. It is translated as CASSYVGEDTQYF. Variable domain in full (rest from reference TRBV9 and TRBJ2-3): DSGVTQTPKHLITATGQRVTLRCSPRSGDLSVYWYQQSLDQGLQFLIQYYNGEERAKGNILERFSAQQFPDLHSELNLSSLELGDSALYFCASSYVGEDTQYFGPGTRLTVL.

This clone has only one observation. The chain carries TRBV18 and TRBJ2-5; D ambiguous. Deletions cut 4 bases from V and 5 bases from J, with 11 bases between. Germline lookup yields CDR1 KGHSH and CDR2 LQKENI. There are 13 residues in the CDR3. The CDR3 reads CASSRDLGETQYF. The CDR3 nucleotides read TGTGCCAGCTCACGAGACCTCGGGGAGACCCAGTACTTC. The variable domain in full, completed from reference TRBV18 and TRBJ2-5, reads NAGVMQNPRHLVRRRGQEARLRCSPMKGHSHVYWYRQLPEEGLKFMVYLQKENIIDESGMPKERFSAEFPKEGPSILRIQQVVRGDSAAYFCASSRDLGETQYFGPGTRLLVL.

The CDR3 DNA sequence: TGTGCCAGTAGCCCCGAGGGGAACTATGGCTACACCTTC. It yields the protein CASSPEGNYGYTF. The chain employs TRBV19 and TRBJ1-2, with TRBD1 as a possible D gene (5 bases). CDR3 length: 13 residues. The germline V gene has CDR1 LNHDA and CDR2 SQIVND (reference sequence). Trimming removed 6 bases from V and 2 bases from J, with 10 bases in between.

This chain uses TRBV5-1 with TRBJ1-4; the D gene is possibly TRBD1 (6 bases). Looked up from germline, CDR1 is SGHRS and CDR2 is YFSETQ. The CDR3 length is 15 residues. The germline V and J ends were trimmed by 0 bases and 3 bases, with 9 bases remaining between them. CDR3 sequence: CASSLAGQPNEKLFF. CDR3 coding DNA: TGCGCCAGCAGCTTGGCCGGACAGCCTAATGAAAAACTGTTTTTT.

A few counts support this clone. The chain combines TRBV28 with TRBJ1-2; perhaps TRBD1 as D (5 bases). This CDR3 has 14 amino acids. The V end lost 4 bases, the J end lost 4 bases, and 13 bases lay between the germline ends. Germline-derived CDR1 and CDR2 are MDHEN and SYDVKM. CDR3 amino acids: CASSSPGRTYGYTF. CDR3 DNA sequence: TGTGCCAGCAGTTCCCCGGGACGGACCTATGGCTACACCTTC.

This chain links TRBV4-2 with TRBJ1-2; unclear D gene. The CDR3 has 17 residues. V was trimmed by 0 bases and J by 2 bases, leaving 16 bases between them. CDR1 is LGHNA and CDR2 is YNFKEQ in the germline V gene. The CDR3 is CASSQDVGTGGNYGYTF. CDR3 in DNA: TGTGCCAGCAGCCAAGATGTTGGTACCGGAGGAAACTATGGCTACACCTTC.

The V gene is TRBV10-3, the J gene TRBJ1-1; D remains unclear. This CDR3 is built from 14 residues. Trimming stripped 6 bases from V and 1 base from J, with 12 bases between. Germline CDR1 is ENHRY and CDR2 is SYGVKD. The CDR3 region is CAISPTDANTEAFF. DNA of the CDR3: TGTGCCATCAGCCCTACAGATGCGAACACTGAAGCTTTCTTT.

The chain joins TRBV10-3 to TRBJ2-2; possibly TRBD1 or TRBD2 for D (5 bases each). The germline CDR1 and CDR2 sequences are ENHRY and SYGVKD. This CDR3 has 16 residues. Trimming took off 0 bases at V and 6 bases at J, with 14 bases between the two ends. The CDR3 DNA reads TGTGCCATCAGTGAGTCGGGTCAGGGAGTCGCCGGGGAGCTGTTTTTT. It translates to CAISESGQGVAGELFF.

The genes are TRBV19 and TRBJ2-1; 7 nucleotides line up with TRBD1. The V gene's germline CDR1 is LNHDA and CDR2 SQIVND (reference sequence). V dropped 5 bases and J dropped 2; count of bases not matched to a gene: 9. The CDR3 loop spans 16 amino acids. Here the CDR3 reads CASSSPPGQTYNEQFF. The CDR3 nucleotides are TGTGCCAGTAGTTCACCTCCGGGACAGACCTACAATGAGCAGTTCTTC.

The chain couples TRBV6-6 to TRBJ2-1, with D tentatively TRBD1 (6 bases). V was clipped by 8 bases and J by 4 bases, with 12 bases between them. CDR1 and CDR2 from the germline V gene are MNHNY and SVGAGI (reference sequence). The CDR3 has 13 residues. The CDR3: CASGGDIYNEQFF. CDR3 sequence (DNA): TGTGCCAGCGGTGGGGACATTTACAATGAGCAGTTCTTC.

As DNA, the CDR3 is TGTGCCAGCAGCCTACCATCGGGTCAGCCCCAGCATTTT. This codes for CASSLPSGQPQHF. This chain uses TRBV21-1 with TRBJ1-5. TRBV21-1 is tagged as a pseudogene. This CDR3 has 13 amino acids.

The table lists this clone with a few counts. The chain's CDR3 is CASRPQQGGGYTF. In DNA, the CDR3 is TGTGCCAGTAGGCCCCAGCAGGGGGGAGGCTACACCTTC. This chain uses TRBV19 with TRBJ1-2, with 7 positions matching TRBD1. CDR3 length: 13 amino acids. Unmatched junction bases numbered 9, after V lost 6 bases and J lost 8 bases. From germline, CDR1 is LNHDA and CDR2 SQIVND (reference sequence).

The V and J genes are TRBV4-2 and TRBJ2-7; D gene unclear. The CDR3 spans 15 residues. The V end was cut by 4 bases, the J end by 7 bases, with 20 bases between. Germline values: CDR1 LGHNA, CDR2 YNFKEQ. The CDR3 spells CASSRPGPGLGEQYF. The CDR3 nucleotides are TGTGCCAGCAGCCGCCCAGGACCGGGTCTGGGGGAGCAGTACTTC.

The chain joins TRBV19 to TRBJ2-7; 9 bases map to TRBD1. The V and J ends lost 6 bases and 6 bases, in that order; junction bases with no gene match: 6. The CDR3 runs to 13 residues. Germline V gives CDR1 LNHDA, CDR2 SQIVND (reference sequence). The CDR3 sequence is CASSWGQGGEQYF. The CDR3 DNA is TGTGCCAGTAGCTGGGGACAGGGAGGCGAGCAGTACTTC.

This clone was recorded once. The chain employs TRBV19 and TRBJ2-3; tentatively, D is TRBD2 (5 bases). The germline CDR1 and CDR2 sequences are LNHDA and SQIVND (reference sequence). V lost 4 bases, J lost 1 base, and 21 bases lay in between. The CDR3 runs to 18 residues. In nucleotides, the CDR3 is TGTGCCAGTAGTACCCTGAGTACAGCCGCCGGGGGCACAGATACGCAGTATTTT. It encodes CASSTLSTAAGGTDTQYF.

This chain links TRBV9 with TRBJ2-7; 7 bases fit TRBD2. J gave up 4 bases and V 6 bases, and 10 bases lay outside the gene matches. Germline lookup yields CDR1 SGDLS and CDR2 YYNGEE. This CDR3 comprises 14 residues. The CDR3 loop is CASNPSGEPYEQYF. The DNA of the CDR3 is TGTGCCAGCAACCCGAGCGGGGAGCCGTACGAGCAGTACTTC.

The rearrangement links TRBV27 to TRBJ1-1; 9 bases match TRBD1. The V gene end was trimmed by 3 bases and the J gene end by 4 bases; junction bases not matched to a gene: 6. Per germline, CDR1 MNHEY and CDR2 SMNVEV (reference sequence). This CDR3 comprises 15 residues. The CDR3 sequence is CASSLRVGQGTEAFF. The CDR3 DNA sequence: TGTGCCAGCAGTTTGAGAGTGGGACAGGGCACTGAAGCTTTCTTT.

The CDR3 DNA follows: TGTGCCAGCAGCTGGGCCAACATCCCCGATGGGTCACCCCTCCACTTT. Translated, it gives CASSWANIPDGSPLHF. V gene TRBV5-6 combines with J gene TRBJ1-6; D is unresolved. From germline, CDR1 is SGHDT and CDR2 YYEEEE. The V end lost 3 bases, the J end lost 10 bases, and 20 bases lay between the germline ends. CDR3 length equals 16 residues. Based on the CDR3 plus reference TRBV5-6 and TRBJ1-6, the full variable domain is DAGVTQSPTHLIKTRGQQVTLRCSPKSGHDTVSWYQQALGQGPQFIFQYYEEEERQRGNFPDRFSGHQFPNYSSELNVNALLLGDSALYLCASSWANIPDGSPLHFGNGTRLTVT.

This clone showed up many times. V usage is TRBV12-3 or TRBV12-4 and J usage is TRBJ1-6; no definite D call. This CDR3 contains 12 residues. The ends were cut back, 2 bases at V and 5 bases at J, with 1 base in the middle. CDR3 sequence (DNA): TGTGCCAGCAGTTTAAATAATTCACCCCTCCACTTT. Translated, it gives CASSLNNSPLHF.

The CDR3 loop is CASSTTRGGETQYF. CDR3 sequence (DNA): TGTGCCAGCAGCACGACTAGGGGGGGAGAGACCCAGTACTTC. The gene calls are TRBV3-1 (or the pseudogene TRBV3-2) and TRBJ2-5; tentatively, D is TRBD2 (7 bases). CDR1 and CDR2 from the germline V gene are LGHDT and YNNKEL (reference sequence). V was trimmed by 5 bases and J by 4 bases, leaving 14 bases between them. CDR3 length equals 14 residues.

The chain uses TRBV15 and TRBJ1-2; D ambiguous. The germline CDR1 and CDR2 sequences are LNHNV and YYDKDF (reference sequence). V was shortened by 5 bases and J by 2 bases, with 6 bases between the two germline ends. The CDR3 extends over 12 amino acids. The CDR3 loop is CATSAGNYGYTF. In DNA form, the CDR3 reads TGTGCCACCAGCGCCGGAAACTATGGCTACACCTTC.

The chain recombines TRBV10-1 with TRBJ1-6; D is unresolved. Trimming cost V 2 bases and J 10 bases, with 9 bases left between them. There are 13 residues in the CDR3. In germline, CDR1 is WNHNN, CDR2 SYGVQD (reference sequence). CDR3 bases: TGCGCCAGCAGTGAGGACCTTAGCTCACCCCTCCACTTT. It is translated as CASSEDLSSPLHF.

The rearrangement links TRBV4-2 to TRBJ1-2, with a weak D call TRBD1 (6 bases). Germline CDR1 and CDR2: LGHNA and YNFKEQ. The CDR3 totals 15 residues. V was clipped by 0 bases and J by 4 bases, with 12 bases between them. The chain's CDR3 is CASSQDPGVGYGYTF. Here the CDR3 DNA reads TGTGCCAGCAGCCAAGACCCAGGGGTGGGCTATGGCTACACCTTC.

CDR3 loop: CASSLEREPGELFF. CDR3 DNA: TGTGCCAGCAGCTTGGAGCGGGAGCCCGGGGAGCTGTTTTTT. This rearrangement joins TRBV5-4 to TRBJ2-2; TRBD2 matches at 8 bases. In germline, CDR1 is SGHNT, CDR2 YYREEE (reference sequence). This CDR3 comprises 14 residues. Trimming cost V 0 bases and J 6 bases; bases outside gene matches: 1.

This clone occurred once. This rearrangement joins TRBV7-8 to TRBJ2-7; no clear D gene. The V gene's germline CDR1 is SGHVS and CDR2 FQNEAQ. The CDR3 sequence is 14 residues long. V gave up 0 bases and J gave up 0 bases, with 6 bases separating them. The CDR3: CASSLAASSYEQYF. CDR3 bases: TGTGCCAGCAGCTTAGCAGCCAGCTCCTACGAGCAGTACTTC.

This clone has a single count. The chain recombines TRBV6-5 with TRBJ1-2; TRBD1 matches 8 bases. CDR1 and CDR2 from the germline V gene are MNHEY and SVGAGI. This CDR3 contains 13 residues. Unmatched junction bases numbered 6, after V lost 8 bases and J lost 4 bases. The CDR3 sequence is CASALQGAYGYTF. The CDR3 nucleotides read TGTGCCAGCGCTCTTCAGGGGGCCTATGGCTACACCTTC.

The rearrangement links TRBV7-3 to TRBJ1-5; no reliable D call. V was cut by 2 bases and J by 1 base, with 12 bases left in between. The CDR3 loop spans 16 amino acids. Germline CDR1 is SGHTA and CDR2 is FQGTGA. This CDR3 is CASSLPPWRSNQPQHF. The CDR3, as DNA: TGTGCCAGCAGCTTACCCCCCTGGAGGAGCAATCAGCCCCAGCATTTT.

The genes are TRBV10-3 and TRBJ2-2; D perhaps matches TRBD2 (5 bases). The CDR3 has 16 residues. Per germline, CDR1 ENHRY and CDR2 SYGVKD. V was clipped by 0 bases and J by 3 bases, with 11 bases between them. The CDR3 DNA follows: TGTGCCATCAGTGAGTCAGGGCGAGGGTACACCGGGGAGCTGTTTTTT. Encoded protein: CAISESGRGYTGELFF.